This T cell receptor beta chain emerged from a study of blood T cells in healthy people across ages. Findings of the study overall: What prevented conclusive comparison of naive and antigen-experienced cells was that PBMCs were unsorted.

The study recruited healthy Caucasian donors from Russia who were aged about 6 to 90. Germline V CDR1 and CDR2: DFQATT, SNEGSKA (reference sequence). Trimming removed 1 base from V and 5 bases from J; junction bases left unmatched: 8. The CDR3 totals 15 residues. This clonotype was seen more than once but under ten times. What it binds is not known. Sample-barcoded 5' priming and a J-beta primer mix drove a second PCR of roughly 6 to 12 cycles. Through a template-switch adaptor with 12 random nucleotides, each cDNA molecule received a tag. TCRdb passed the 5' RACE reads through MiXCR, listing each CDR3 protein once. The sample consists of 700,000 to 800,000 distinct CDR3 sequences, 35% to 45% of them appearing once.

This TCR derives from an older woman in good health. The source material was blood. The V call is TRBV20-1, the J call TRBJ2-1; 7 bases are shared with TRBD2. The CDR3 DNA follows: TGCAGTGCTAGAGTAGCTAGCGGACCCCACAATGAGCAGTTCTTC. Translating it yields CSARVASGPHNEQFF.